This note documents a single T cell receptor (beta chain) sequence. The table came from immunoSEQ multiplex PCR; TCRdb's copy has only in-frame clones and leaves some out. Altogether fewer than 90,000 clones are present, about 90% being singletons, with the ten largest covering roughly 0.85%. The record originates from a study of T cell changes during pregnancy in multiple sclerosis. Germline assignment: CDR1 SGHTA and CDR2 FQGNSA. The CDR3 is made up of 16 amino acids. V shed 5 bases, J shed 8 bases, and the junction held 10 bases outside the gene matches. The sample in question was peripheral blood, obtained in the second trimester of pregnancy. This clonotype was obtained from a female donor with multiple sclerosis, enrolled in a pregnancy study. V usage is TRBV7-2 and J usage is TRBJ2-1, with 12 nucleotides matching TRBD2. DNA of the CDR3: TGTGCCAGCAGCCTGACTAGCGGGGGTCGGGCGCATGAGCAGTTCTTC. It is translated as CASSLTSGGRAHEQFF.